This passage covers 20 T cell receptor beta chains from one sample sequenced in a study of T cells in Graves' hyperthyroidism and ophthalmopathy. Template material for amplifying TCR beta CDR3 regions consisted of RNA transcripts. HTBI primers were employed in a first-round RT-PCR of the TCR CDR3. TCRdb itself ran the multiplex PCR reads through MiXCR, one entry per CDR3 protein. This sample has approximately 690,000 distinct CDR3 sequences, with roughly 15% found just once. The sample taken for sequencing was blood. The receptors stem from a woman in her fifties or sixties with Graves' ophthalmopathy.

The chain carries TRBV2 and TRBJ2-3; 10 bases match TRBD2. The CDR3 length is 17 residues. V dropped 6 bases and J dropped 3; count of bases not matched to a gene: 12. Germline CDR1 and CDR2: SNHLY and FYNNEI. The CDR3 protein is CASRLYPGTSATDTQYF. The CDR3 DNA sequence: TGTGCCAGCAGACTCTACCCCGGGACTAGCGCTACAGATACGCAGTATTTT.

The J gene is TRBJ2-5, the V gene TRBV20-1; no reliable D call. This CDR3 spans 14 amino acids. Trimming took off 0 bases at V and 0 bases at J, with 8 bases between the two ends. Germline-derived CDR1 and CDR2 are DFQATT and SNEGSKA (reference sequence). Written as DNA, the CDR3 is TGCAGTGCTAGAGATCCTGACTACCAAGAGACCCAGTACTTC. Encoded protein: CSARDPDYQETQYF.

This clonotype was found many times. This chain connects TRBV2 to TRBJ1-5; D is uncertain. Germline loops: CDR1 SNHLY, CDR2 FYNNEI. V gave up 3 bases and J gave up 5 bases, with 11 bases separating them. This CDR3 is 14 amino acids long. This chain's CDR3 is CASSDYGNYQPQHF. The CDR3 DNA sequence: TGTGCCAGCAGTGATTACGGAAACTATCAGCCCCAGCATTTT.

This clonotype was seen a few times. CDR3 in DNA: TGTGCCAGCAGCCTGAAGCGGGAGGAGACCCAGTACTTC. It yields the protein CASSLKREETQYF. The chain employs TRBV7-2 and TRBJ2-5, with TRBD2 matching 8 bases. J gave up 5 bases and V 5 bases, and 4 bases lay outside the gene matches. Germline V lookup: CDR1 SGHTA, CDR2 FQGNSA. The CDR3 is 13 amino acids.

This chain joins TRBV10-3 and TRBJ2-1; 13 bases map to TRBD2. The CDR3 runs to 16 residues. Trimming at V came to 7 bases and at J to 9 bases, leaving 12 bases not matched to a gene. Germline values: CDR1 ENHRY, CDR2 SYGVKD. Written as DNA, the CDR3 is TGTGCCATCAAACCCCAACTAGCGGGAGGGGAACGTGAGCAGTTCTTC. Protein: CAIKPQLAGGEREQFF.

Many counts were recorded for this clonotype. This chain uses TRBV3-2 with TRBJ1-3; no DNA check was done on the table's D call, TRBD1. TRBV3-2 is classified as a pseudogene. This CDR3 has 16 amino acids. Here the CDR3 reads CASNPGPGLSGNTIYF. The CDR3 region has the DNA TGTGCCAGCAACCCCGGACCGGGTCTCTCTGGAAACACCATATATTTT.

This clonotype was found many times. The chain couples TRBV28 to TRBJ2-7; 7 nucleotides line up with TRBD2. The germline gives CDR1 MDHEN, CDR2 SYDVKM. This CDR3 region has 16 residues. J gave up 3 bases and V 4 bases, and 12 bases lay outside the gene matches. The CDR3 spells CASSSSSGGELYEQYF. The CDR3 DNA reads TGTGCCAGCAGTTCCTCTAGCGGAGGAGAGCTCTACGAGCAGTACTTC.

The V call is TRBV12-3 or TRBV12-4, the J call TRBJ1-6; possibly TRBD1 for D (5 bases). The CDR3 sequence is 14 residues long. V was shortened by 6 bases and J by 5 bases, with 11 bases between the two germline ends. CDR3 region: CASRPTGDNSPLHF. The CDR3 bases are TGTGCCAGCAGGCCTACAGGAGATAATTCACCCCTCCACTTT.

CDR3 coding DNA: TGTGCCACTGAAGGGACGGGAGCGGGCACAGATACGCAGTATTTT. It translates to CATEGTGAGTDTQYF. This chain uses TRBV2 with TRBJ2-3; tentative D call: TRBD2 (6 bases). Germline V gene sequence: CDR1 SNHLY, CDR2 FYNNEI. V lost 10 bases and J lost 1, with 18 bases in between. This CDR3 is 15 amino acids long. The full variable domain, its missing parts supplied by reference TRBV2 and TRBJ2-3, is EPEVTQTPSHQVTQMGQEVILRCVPISNHLYFYWYRQILGQKVEFLVSFYNNEISEKSEIFDDQFSVERPDGSNFTLKIRSTKLEDSAMYFCATEGTGAGTDTQYFGPGTRLTVL.

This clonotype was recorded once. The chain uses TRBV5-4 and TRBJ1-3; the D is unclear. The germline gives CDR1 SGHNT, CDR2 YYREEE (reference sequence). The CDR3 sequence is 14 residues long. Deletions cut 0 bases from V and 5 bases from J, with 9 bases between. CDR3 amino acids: CASSLAGNRNTIYF. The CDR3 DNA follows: TGTGCCAGCAGCTTGGCCGGGAATCGAAACACCATATATTTT.

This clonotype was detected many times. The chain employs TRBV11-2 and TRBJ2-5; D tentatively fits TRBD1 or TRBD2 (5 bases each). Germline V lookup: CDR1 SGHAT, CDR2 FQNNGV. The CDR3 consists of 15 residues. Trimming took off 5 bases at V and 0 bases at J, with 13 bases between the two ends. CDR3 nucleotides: TGTGCCAGCAGCCCGGGACGGCGGTACCAAGAGACCCAGTACTTC. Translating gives CASSPGRRYQETQYF.

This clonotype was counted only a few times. For the CDR3, the DNA is TGTGCCAGCAGCCCCCGACTAGCAGCTACCGGGGAGCTGTTTTTT. Its protein is CASSPRLAATGELFF. The rearrangement uses TRBV4-2 and TRBJ2-2; 7 bases agree with TRBD2. From germline, CDR1 is LGHNA and CDR2 YNFKEQ. The CDR3 spans 15 residues. Germline trimming cut 4 bases from V and 5 bases from J; bases unmatched to any gene: 7.

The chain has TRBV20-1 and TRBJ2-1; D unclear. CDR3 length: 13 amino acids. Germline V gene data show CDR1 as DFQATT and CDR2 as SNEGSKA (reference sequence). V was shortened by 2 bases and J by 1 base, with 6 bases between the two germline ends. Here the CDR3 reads CSARSPSYNEQFF. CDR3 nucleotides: TGCAGTGCTAGAAGCCCGTCCTACAATGAGCAGTTCTTC.

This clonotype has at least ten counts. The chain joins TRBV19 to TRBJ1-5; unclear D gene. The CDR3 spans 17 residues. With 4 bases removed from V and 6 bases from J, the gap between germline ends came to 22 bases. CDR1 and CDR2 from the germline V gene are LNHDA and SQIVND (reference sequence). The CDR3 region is CASSTGLTFQSGQPQHF. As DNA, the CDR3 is TGTGCCAGTAGTACCGGCTTGACCTTTCAAAGCGGTCAGCCCCAGCATTTT. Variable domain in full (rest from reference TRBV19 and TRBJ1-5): DGGITQSPKYLFRKEGQNVTLSCEQNLNHDAMYWYRQDPGQGLRLIYYSQIVNDFQKGDIAEGYSVSREKKESFPLTVTSAQKNPTAFYLCASSTGLTFQSGQPQHFGDGTRLSIL.

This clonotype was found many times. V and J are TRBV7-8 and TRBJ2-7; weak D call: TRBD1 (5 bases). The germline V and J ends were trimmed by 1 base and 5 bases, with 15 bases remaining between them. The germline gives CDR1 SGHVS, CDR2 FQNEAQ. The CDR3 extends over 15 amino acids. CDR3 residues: CASSLVQGVVNEQYF. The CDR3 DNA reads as TGTGCCAGCAGCTTAGTTCAGGGCGTTGTCAACGAGCAGTACTTC.

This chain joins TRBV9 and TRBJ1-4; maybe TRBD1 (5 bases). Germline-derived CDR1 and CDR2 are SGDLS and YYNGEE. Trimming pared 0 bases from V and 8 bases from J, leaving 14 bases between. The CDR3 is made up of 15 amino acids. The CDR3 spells CASSVGGRRGEKLFF. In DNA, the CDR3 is TGTGCCAGCAGCGTAGGGGGCCGGAGGGGCGAAAAACTGTTTTTT.

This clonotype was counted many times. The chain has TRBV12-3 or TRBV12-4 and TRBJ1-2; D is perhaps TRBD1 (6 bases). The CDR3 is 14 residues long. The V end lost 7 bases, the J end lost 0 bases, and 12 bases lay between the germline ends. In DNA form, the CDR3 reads TGTGCCAGCAATAAAAGGGGGGCTAACTATGGCTACACCTTC. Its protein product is CASNKRGANYGYTF.

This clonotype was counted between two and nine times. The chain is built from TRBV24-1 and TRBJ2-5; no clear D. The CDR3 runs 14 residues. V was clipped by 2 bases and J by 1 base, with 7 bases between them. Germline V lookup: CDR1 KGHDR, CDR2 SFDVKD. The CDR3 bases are TGTGCCACCAGTGATTACGGACGCCAAGAGACCCAGTACTTC. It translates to CATSDYGRQETQYF.

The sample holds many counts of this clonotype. The CDR3 loop is CASSRGLAGTWVLTDTQYF. The CDR3 DNA follows: TGTGCCAGCAGCCGGGGACTAGCGGGAACTTGGGTCCTCACAGATACGCAGTATTTT. The chain carries TRBV7-2 and TRBJ2-3, with 13 bases that match TRBD2. Per the germline V gene, CDR1 is SGHTA and CDR2 is FQGNSA. V was pared by 5 bases and J by 2 bases, with 13 bases of the junction left unmatched. This CDR3 has 19 amino acids.

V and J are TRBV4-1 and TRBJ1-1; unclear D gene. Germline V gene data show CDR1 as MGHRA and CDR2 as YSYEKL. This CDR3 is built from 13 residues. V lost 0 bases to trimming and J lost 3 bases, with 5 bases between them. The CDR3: CASSQDDDTEAFF. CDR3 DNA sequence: TGCGCCAGCAGCCAAGATGACGACACTGAAGCTTTCTTT.